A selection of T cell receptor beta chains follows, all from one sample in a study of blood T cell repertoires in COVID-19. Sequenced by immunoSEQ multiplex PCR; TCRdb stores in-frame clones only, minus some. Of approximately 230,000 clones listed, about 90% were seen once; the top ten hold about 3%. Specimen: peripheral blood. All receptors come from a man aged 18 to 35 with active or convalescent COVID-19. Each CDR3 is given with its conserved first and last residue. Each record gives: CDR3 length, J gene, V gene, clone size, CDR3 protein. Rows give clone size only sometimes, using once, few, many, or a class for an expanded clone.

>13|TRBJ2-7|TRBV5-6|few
CASSLVQGTEQYF
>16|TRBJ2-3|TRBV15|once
CATSRARLADTDTQYF
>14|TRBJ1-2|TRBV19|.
CASSIIGTYFGYTF
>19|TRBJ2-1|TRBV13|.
CASSPTTSGGRGSYNEQFF
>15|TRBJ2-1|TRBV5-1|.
CASSLIGQGVNEQFF
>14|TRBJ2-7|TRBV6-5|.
CATTPDRGGVEQYF
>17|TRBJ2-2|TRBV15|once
CATSGDYNSANTGELFF
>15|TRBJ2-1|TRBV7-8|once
CASSLGRESYNEQFF
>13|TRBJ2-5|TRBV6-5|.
CASSRGTGGTQYF
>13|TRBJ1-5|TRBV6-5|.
CATSGGSHQPQHF
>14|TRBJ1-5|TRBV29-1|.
CSVGSGEVDQPQHF
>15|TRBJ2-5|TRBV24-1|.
CATSDRIGGKETQYF
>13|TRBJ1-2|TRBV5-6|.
CASSYGRGSGYTF
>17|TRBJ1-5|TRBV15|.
CATSRDFAEGSNQPQHF
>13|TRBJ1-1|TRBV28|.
CASSFRGNTEAFF
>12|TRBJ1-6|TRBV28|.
CASSSWSSPLHF
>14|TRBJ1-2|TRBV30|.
CAGVGQLKNYGYTF
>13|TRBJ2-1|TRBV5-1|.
CASSTFRDNEQFF
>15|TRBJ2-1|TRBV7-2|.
CASSFEGTPRHEQFF
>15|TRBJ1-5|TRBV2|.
CASSGTNAGNQPQHF
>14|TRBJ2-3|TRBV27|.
CASRDRVEQDTQYF
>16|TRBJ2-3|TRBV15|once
CATSPWGRESTDTQYF